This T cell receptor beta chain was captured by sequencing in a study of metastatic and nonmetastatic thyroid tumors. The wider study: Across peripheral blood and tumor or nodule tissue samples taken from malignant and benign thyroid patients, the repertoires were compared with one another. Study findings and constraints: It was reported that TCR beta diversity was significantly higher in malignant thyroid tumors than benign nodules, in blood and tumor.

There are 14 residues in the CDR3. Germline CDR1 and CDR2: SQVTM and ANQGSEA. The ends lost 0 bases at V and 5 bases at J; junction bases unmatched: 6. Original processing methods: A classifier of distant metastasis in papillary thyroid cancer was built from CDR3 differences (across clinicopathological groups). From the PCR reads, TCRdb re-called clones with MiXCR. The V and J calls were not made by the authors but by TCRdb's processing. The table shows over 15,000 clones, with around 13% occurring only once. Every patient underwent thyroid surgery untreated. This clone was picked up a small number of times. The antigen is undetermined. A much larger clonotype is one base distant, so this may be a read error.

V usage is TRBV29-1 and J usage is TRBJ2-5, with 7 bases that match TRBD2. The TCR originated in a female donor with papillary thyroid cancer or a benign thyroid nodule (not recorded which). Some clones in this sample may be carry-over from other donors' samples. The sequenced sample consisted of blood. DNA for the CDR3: TGCAGCGTTGAAGAGTGGGGGGGTGGGGAGACCCAGTACTTC. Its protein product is CSVEEWGGGETQYF.